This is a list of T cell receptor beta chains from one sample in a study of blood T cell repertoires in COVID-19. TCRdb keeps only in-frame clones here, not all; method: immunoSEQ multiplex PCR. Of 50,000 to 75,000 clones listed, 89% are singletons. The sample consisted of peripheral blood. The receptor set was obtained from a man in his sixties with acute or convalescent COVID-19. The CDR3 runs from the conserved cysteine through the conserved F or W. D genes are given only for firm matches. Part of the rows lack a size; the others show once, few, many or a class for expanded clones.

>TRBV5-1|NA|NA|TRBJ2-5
CASSLVSGEETQYF
TGCGCCAGCAGCTTGGTCTCAGGGGAAGAGACCCAGTACTTC
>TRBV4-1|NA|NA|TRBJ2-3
CASSLIVGVVGTDTQYF
TGCGCCAGCAGCCTTATAGTTGGTGTTGTTGGCACAGATACGCAGTATTTT
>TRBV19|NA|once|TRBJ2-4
CASGTRGQNIQYF
TGTGCCAGTGGAACCAGGGGACAAAACATTCAGTACTTC
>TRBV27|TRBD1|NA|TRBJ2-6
CASSFTPGQGYSGANVLTF
TGTGCCAGCAGTTTCACCCCGGGACAGGGGTACTCTGGGGCCAACGTCCTGACTTTC
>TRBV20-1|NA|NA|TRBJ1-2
CSAFSGYGYTF
TGCAGTGCATTCTCAGGGTATGGCTACACCTTC
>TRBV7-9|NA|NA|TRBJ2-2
CASSDLRTETNTGELFF
TGTGCCAGCAGCGACCTCCGGACAGAGACGAACACCGGGGAGCTGTTTTTT
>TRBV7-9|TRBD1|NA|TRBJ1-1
CASSAPLSGQGGTEAFF
TGTGCCAGCAGCGCTCCGCTCTCTGGACAGGGAGGCACTGAAGCTTTCTTT
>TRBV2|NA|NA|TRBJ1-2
CASSSQGAGYTF
TGTGCCAGCAGCTCACAGGGAGCTGGCTACACCTTC
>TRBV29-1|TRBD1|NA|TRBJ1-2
CSVEDPHDRGSYGYTF
TGCAGCGTTGAAGATCCCCACGACAGGGGATCGTACGGCTACACCTTC
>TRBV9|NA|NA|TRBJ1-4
CASSVVPPRERRSEKLFF
TGTGCCAGCAGCGTAGTTCCCCCGAGAGAAAGGAGGAGTGAAAAACTGTTTTTT
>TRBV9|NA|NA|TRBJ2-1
CASSVAGTSYDEQFF
TGTGCCAGCAGCGTAGCCGGGACAAGTTACGATGAGCAGTTCTTC
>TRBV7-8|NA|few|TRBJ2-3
CASSPAGDYSTDTQYF
TGTGCCAGCAGCCCGGCAGGGGACTACAGCACAGATACGCAGTATTTT
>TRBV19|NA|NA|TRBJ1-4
CASTPAGTSNEKLFF
TGTGCCAGTACCCCAGCGGGGACCTCTAATGAAAAACTGTTTTTT
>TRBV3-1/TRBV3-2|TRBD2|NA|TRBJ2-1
CASSSDGGEYNEQFF
TGTGCCAGCAGCAGTGACGGGGGGGAGTACAATGAGCAGTTCTTC
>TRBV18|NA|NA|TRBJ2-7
CASSRGLNNYEQYF
TGTGCCAGCTCCCGTGGTCTCAACAACTACGAGCAGTACTTC
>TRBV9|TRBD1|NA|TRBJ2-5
CASSVGPQGASQETQYF
TGTGCCAGCAGCGTAGGGCCACAGGGGGCGAGCCAAGAGACCCAGTACTTC
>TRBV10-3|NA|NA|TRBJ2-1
CAISEEEGYTQFF
TGTGCCATCAGTGAAGAGGAGGGATATACCCAGTTCTTC
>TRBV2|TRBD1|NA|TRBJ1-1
CASSVIRGRQETEAFF
TGTGCCAGCAGTGTGATTAGGGGGCGACAAGAGACTGAAGCTTTCTTT
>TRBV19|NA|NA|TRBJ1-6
CASTPRGFNSPLHF
TGTGCCAGTACCCCCCGGGGATTTAATTCACCCCTCCACTTT
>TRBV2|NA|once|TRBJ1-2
CASSEGPPPAGFGYTF
TGTGCCAGCAGTGAAGGTCCCCCCCCCGCGGGATTCGGCTACACCTTC
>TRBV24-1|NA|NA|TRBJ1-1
CATSLGANTEAFF
TGTGCCACCAGTTTGGGAGCGAACACTGAAGCTTTCTTT
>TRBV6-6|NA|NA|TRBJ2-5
CASSGAETQYF
TGTGCCAGCAGTGGGGCGGAGACCCAGTACTTC
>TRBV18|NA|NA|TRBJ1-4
CASSPTGGTVANEKLFF
TGTGCCAGCTCACCGACCGGGGGTACCGTCGCTAATGAAAAACTGTTTTTT
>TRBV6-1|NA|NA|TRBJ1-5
CASSERRSGGRYSNQPQHF
TGTGCCAGCAGTGAGAGGAGGTCGGGAGGGCGTTATAGCAATCAGCCCCAGCATTTT
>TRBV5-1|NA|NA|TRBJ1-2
CASSLGGTASYGYTF
TGCGCCAGCAGCTTGGGTGGTACAGCCTCCTATGGCTACACCTTC
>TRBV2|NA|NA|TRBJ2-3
CASNPSTDTQYF
TGTGCCAGCAACCCGAGCACGGATACGCAGTATTTT
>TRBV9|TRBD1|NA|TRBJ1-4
CASSAGTGWDEKLFF
TGTGCCAGCAGCGCCGGGACAGGCTGGGATGAAAAACTGTTTTTT
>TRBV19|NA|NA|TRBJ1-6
CASSMLSSYNSPLHF
TGTGCCAGTAGTATGCTGAGCTCCTATAATTCACCCCTCCACTTT
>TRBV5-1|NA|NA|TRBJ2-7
CASSLRRGGRRYEQYF
TGCGCCAGCAGCTTGAGGAGGGGTGGACGGAGATACGAGCAGTACTTC
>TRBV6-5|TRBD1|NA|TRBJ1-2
CASSYSWTGDYGYTF
TGTGCCAGCAGTTACTCGTGGACAGGGGACTATGGCTACACCTTC
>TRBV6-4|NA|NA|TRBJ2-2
CASTPRRDPSSYGELFF
TGTGCCAGCACCCCGCGCCGGGATCCTTCCTCCTACGGGGAGCTGTTTTTT
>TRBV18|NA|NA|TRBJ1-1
CASSPTGNTEAFF
TGTGCCAGCTCACCAACAGGGAACACTGAAGCTTTCTTT
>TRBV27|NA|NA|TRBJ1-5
CASNRQRQRNQPQHF
TGTGCCAGCAATCGTCAACGACAACGCAATCAGCCCCAGCATTTT
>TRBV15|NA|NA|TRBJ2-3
CATSRGGSTDTQYF
TGTGCCACCAGCAGAGGCGGCAGTACAGATACGCAGTATTTT
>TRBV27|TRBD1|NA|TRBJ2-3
CASSRGRADTQYF
TGTGCCAGCAGCAGGGGGCGAGCAGATACGCAGTATTTT
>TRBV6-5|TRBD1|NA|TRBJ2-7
CASSYSGQGGYEQYF
TGTGCCAGCAGTTACTCGGGACAGGGGGGATACGAGCAGTACTTC
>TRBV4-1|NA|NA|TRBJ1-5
CASSHLTVPGNQPQHF
TGCGCCAGCAGCCATCTGACAGTCCCCGGCAATCAGCCCCAGCATTTT
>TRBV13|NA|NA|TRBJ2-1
CASSSESNEQFF
TGTGCCAGCAGCTCCGAGTCAAATGAGCAGTTCTTC
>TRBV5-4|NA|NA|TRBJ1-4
CASSPQGSVNEKLFF
TGTGCCAGCAGCCCTCAGGGATCGGTTAATGAAAAACTGTTTTTT
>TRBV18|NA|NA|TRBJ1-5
CASSPDSYGPQHF
TGTGCCAGCTCACCGGATAGCTATGGGCCCCAGCATTTT
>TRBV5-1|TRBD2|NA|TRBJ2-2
CASSLEAGGNTGELFF
TGCGCCAGCAGCTTGGAAGCGGGGGGGAACACCGGGGAGCTGTTTTTT
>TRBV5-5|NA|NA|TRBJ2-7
CASSPPRKGGSYEQYF
TGTGCCAGCAGCCCTCCCCGGAAGGGAGGCTCCTACGAGCAGTACTTC
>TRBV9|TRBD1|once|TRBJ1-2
CASSVDSATGVGGYTF
TGTGCCAGCAGCGTAGATTCCGCTACAGGGGTGGGTGGCTACACCTTC
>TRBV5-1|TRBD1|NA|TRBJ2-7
CASSLPGDRGEQYF
TGCGCCAGCAGCCTACCCGGCGACAGGGGCGAGCAGTACTTC
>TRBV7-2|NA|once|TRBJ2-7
CASSRDFIREQYF
TGTGCCAGCAGCCGGGACTTTATACGAGAGCAGTACTTC
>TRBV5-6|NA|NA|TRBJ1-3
CASSPRTQGFPGNTIYF
TGTGCCAGCAGCCCACGGACCCAGGGGTTCCCTGGAAACACCATATATTTT
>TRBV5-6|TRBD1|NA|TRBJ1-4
CASSVQGRRKKLFF
TGTGCCAGCAGCGTACAGGGGAGGCGGAAAAAACTGTTTTTT
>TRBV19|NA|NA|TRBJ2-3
CASSIYRGGDTQYF
TGTGCCAGTAGTATTTACAGGGGGGGAGATACGCAGTATTTT
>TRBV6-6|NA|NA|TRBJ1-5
CASSYSEGDQPQHF
TGTGCCAGCAGTTACTCGGAAGGGGATCAGCCCCAGCATTTT
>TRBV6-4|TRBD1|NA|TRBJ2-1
CASRAGTGSVNEQFF
TGTGCCAGCAGAGCCGGGACAGGGTCGGTCAATGAGCAGTTCTTC
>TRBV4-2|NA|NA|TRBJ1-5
CASSQGGNGQPQHF
TGTGCCAGCAGCCAAGGGGGCAACGGTCAGCCCCAGCATTTT
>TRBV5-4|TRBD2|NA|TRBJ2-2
CASSFPSGDSGELFF
TGTGCCAGCAGCTTCCCTAGCGGGGATAGCGGGGAGCTGTTTTTT
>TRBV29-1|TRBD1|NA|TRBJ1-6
CSARTGYNSPLHF
TGCAGCGCTAGGACAGGGTATAATTCACCCCTCCACTTT
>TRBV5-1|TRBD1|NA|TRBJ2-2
CASSSTGSNTGELFF
TGCGCCAGCAGTTCGACAGGGTCGAACACCGGGGAGCTGTTTTTT